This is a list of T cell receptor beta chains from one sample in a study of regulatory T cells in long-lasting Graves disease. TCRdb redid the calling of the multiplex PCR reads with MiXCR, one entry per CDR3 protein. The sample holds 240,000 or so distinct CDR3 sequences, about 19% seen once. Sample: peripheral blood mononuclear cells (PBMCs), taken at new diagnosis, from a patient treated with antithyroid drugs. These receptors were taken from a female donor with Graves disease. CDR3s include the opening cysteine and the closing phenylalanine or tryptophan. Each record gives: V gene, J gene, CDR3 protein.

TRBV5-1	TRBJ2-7	CASSLGAAALGYEQYF
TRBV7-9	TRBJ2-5	CASSVLERETQYF
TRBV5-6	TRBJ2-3	CASSLVSWEKKYF
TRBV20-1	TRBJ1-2	CSATRQGRTYGYTF
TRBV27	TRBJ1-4	CASSLTGGDLILFF
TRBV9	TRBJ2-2	CASSASRVTTGELFF
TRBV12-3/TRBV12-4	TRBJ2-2	CASRGVDTGELFF
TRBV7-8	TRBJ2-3	CASRIAGGADTQYF
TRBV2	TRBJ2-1	CASSGRGGSSYNEQFF
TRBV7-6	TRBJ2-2	CASSLRAGGAGGELFF
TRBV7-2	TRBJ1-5	CASSLEHSQPQHF
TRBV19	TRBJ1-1	CASSRQGTEAFF
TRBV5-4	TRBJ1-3	CASQQATGNTIYF
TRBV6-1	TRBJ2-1	CASLSGGVGGYNEQFF
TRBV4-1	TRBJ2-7	CASRAGAGEQYF
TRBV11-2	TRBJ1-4	CASSSGWGNEKLFF
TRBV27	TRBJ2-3	CASRARLDTQYF
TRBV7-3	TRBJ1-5	CASSENQGYNQPQHF
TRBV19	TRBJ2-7	CASSPGRTYEQYF
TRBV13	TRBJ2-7	CASSLSPGMNIF
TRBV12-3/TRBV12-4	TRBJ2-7	CASSLVPGEQYF
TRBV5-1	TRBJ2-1	CASSLVIAGGWGNEQFF
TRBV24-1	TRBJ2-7	CATSRTGESYEQYF
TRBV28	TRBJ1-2	CASTDSVANYGYTF
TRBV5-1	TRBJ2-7	CASSLVRSGGYPDEQYF
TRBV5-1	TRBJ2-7	CASSPREGIDEQYF
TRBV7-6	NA	CASSSMTSSQETQYF
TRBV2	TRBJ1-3	CASTGTGANTIYF
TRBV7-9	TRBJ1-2	CASSFPGAYGYTF
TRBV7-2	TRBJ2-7	CASSSSGRVTYEQYF
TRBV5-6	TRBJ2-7	CASSFDVQGPYEQYF
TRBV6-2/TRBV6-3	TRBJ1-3	CASSPQTGNTIYF
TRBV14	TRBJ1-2	CASSQEGTGATSGYTF
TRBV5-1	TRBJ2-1	CASSLAGVTSDGVPSYNEQFF
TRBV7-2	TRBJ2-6	CASSTGQGISGANVLTF
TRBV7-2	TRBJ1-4	CASSLVADYGEKLFF
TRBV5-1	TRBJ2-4	CASSLGPQQGSKNIQYF
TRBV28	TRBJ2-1	CGTGNYPYNEQFF
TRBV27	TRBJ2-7	CASSSPTGGSYEQYF
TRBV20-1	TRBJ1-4	CSAWTQGEKLFF
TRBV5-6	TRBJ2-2	CASSLISTKNTGELFF
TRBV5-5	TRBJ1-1	CASSLPQRNTEAFF
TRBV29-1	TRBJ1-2	CSVLRHGPYGYTF
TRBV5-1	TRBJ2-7	CASSSGISGYEQYF
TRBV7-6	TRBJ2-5	CASSRNRASETQYF
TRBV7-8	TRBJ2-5	CASSLVSGREAQYF
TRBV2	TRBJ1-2	CASRPVSKPGYTF
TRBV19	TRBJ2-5	CASSIRDDQETQYF
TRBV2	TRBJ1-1	CASTVTLVAEAFF
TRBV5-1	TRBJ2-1	CASSLLRREFPNEQFF
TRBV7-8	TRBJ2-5	CASKAGRYQETQYF
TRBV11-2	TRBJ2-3	CASSYRGWSTDTQYF
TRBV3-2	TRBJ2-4	CASSLRKNIQYF
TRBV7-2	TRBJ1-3	CASSLFVSTGNTIYF
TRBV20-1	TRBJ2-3	CSARADEGTDTQYF